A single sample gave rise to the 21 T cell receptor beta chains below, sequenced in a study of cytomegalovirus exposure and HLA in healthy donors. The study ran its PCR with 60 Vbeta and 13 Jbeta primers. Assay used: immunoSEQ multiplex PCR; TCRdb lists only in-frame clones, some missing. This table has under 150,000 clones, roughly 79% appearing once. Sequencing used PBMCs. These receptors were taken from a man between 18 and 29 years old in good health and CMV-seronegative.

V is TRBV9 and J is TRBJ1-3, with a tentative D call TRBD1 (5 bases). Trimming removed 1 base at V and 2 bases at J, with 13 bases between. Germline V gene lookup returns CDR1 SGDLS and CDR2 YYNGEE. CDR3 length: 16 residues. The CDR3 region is CASSVLTGQTGNTIYF. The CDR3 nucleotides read TGTGCCAGCAGCGTACTAACAGGCCAAACTGGAAACACCATATATTTT.

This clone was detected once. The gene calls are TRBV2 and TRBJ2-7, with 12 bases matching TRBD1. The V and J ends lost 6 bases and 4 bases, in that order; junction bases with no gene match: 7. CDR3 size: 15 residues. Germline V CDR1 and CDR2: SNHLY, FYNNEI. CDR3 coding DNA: TGTGCCAGCAGCACGGGGACAGGGGGCATATACGAGCAGTACTTC. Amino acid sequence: CASSTGTGGIYEQYF. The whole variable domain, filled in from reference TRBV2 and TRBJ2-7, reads EPEVTQTPSHQVTQMGQEVILRCVPISNHLYFYWYRQILGQKVEFLVSFYNNEISEKSEIFDDQFSVERPDGSNFTLKIRSTKLEDSAMYFCASSTGTGGIYEQYFGPGTRLTVT.

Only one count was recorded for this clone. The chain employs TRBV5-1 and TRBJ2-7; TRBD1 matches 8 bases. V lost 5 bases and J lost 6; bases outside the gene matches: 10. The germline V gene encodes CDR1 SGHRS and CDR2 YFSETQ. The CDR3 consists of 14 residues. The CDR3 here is CASSTRTGPSEQYF. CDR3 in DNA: TGCGCCAGCAGTACCCGGACAGGGCCCTCCGAGCAGTACTTC.

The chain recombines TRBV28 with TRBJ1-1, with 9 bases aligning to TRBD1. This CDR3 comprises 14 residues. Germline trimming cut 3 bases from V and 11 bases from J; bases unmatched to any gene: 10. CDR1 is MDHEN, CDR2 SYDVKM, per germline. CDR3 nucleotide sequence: TGTGCCAGCAGTTTCGGACAGGGGAAAAGTTCGGCTTTCTTT. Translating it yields CASSFGQGKSSAFF. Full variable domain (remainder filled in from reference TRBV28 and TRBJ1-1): DVKVTQSSRYLVKRTGEKVFLECVQDMDHENMFWYRQDPGLGLRLIYFSYDVKMKEKGDIPEGYSVSREKKERFSLILESASTNQTSMYLCASSFGQGKSSAFFGQGTRLTVV.

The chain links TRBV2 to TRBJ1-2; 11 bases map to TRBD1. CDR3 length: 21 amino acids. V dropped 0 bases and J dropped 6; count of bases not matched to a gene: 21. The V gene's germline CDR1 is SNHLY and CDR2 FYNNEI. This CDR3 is CASSEALESGTGGPYRNGYTF. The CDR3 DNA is TGTGCCAGCAGTGAAGCGCTTGAGTCCGGGACAGGGGGACCATATCGTAATGGCTACACCTTC.

The CDR3: CASSQGQENIQYF. CDR3 DNA sequence: TGCGCCAGCAGCCAAGGGCAAGAAAACATTCAGTACTTC. The genes are TRBV4-1 and TRBJ2-4; D remains unclear. The CDR3 is made up of 13 amino acids. From germline, CDR1 is MGHRA and CDR2 YSYEKL. Trimming took off 1 base at V and 5 bases at J, with 6 bases between the two ends.

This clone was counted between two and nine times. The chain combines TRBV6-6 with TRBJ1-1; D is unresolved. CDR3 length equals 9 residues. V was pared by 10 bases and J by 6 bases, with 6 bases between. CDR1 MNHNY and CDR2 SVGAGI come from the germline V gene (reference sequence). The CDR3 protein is CATQAEAFF. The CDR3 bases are TGTGCCACCCAGGCTGAAGCTTTCTTT.

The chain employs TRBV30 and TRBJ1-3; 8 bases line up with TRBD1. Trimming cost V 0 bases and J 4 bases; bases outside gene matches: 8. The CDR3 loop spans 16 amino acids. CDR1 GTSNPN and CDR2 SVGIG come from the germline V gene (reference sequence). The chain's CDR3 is CAWSVKTGVGGNTIYF. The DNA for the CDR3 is TGTGCCTGGAGTGTAAAGACAGGGGTGGGCGGAAACACCATATATTTT.

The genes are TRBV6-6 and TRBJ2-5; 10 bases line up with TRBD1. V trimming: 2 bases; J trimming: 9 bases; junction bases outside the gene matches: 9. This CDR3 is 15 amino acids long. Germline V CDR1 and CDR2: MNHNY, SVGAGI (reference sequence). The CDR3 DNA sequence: TGTGCCAGCAGTTACGGGACAGGGGATCGGATGTCCCAGTACTTC. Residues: CASSYGTGDRMSQYF.

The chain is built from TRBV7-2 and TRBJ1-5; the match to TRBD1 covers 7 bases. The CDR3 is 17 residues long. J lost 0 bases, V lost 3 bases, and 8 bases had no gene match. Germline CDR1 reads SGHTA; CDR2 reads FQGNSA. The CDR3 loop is CASSFRTGDYSNQPQHF. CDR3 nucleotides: TGTGCCAGCAGCTTTAGGACAGGTGATTATAGCAATCAGCCCCAGCATTTT.

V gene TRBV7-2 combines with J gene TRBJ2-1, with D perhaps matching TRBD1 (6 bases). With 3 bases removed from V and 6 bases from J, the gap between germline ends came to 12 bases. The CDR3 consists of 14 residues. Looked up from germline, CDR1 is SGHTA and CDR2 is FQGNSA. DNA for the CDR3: TGTGCCAGCAGCTTCGAAGACAGGATCAATGAGCAGTTCTTC. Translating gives CASSFEDRINEQFF.

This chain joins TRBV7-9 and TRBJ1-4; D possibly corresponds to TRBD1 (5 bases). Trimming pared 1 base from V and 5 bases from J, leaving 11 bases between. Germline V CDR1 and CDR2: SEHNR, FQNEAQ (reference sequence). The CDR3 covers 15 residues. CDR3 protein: CASSLGHRMNEKLFF. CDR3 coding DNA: TGTGCCAGCAGCTTAGGACACAGGATGAATGAAAAACTGTTTTTT. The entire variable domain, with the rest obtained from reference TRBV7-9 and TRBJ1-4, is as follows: DTGVSQNPRHKITKRGQNVTFRCDPISEHNRLYWYRQTLGQGPEFLTYFQNEAQLEKSRLLSDRFSAERPKGSFSTLEIQRTEQGDSAMYLCASSLGHRMNEKLFFGSGTQLSVL.

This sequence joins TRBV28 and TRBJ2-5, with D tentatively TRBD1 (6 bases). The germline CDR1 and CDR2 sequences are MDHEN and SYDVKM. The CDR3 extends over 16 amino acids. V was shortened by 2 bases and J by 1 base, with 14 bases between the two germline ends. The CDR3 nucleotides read TGTGCCAGCAGTTTAGTCCCGCAGGGGCTCCAAGAGACCCAGTACTTC. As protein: CASSLVPQGLQETQYF.

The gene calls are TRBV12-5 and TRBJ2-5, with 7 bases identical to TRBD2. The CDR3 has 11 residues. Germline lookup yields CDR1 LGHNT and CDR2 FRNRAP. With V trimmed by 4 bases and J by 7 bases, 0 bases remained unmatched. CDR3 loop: CASGWEGTQYF. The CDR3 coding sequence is TGTGCTAGTGGTTGGGAGGGGACCCAGTACTTC.

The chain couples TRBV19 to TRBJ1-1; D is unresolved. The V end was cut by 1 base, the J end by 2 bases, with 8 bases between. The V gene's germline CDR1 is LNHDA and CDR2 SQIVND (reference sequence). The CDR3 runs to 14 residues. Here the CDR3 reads CASSIAQANTEAFF. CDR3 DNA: TGTGCCAGTAGTATAGCTCAGGCCAACACTGAAGCTTTCTTT. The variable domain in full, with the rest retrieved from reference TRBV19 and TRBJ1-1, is DGGITQSPKYLFRKEGQNVTLSCEQNLNHDAMYWYRQDPGQGLRLIYYSQIVNDFQKGDIAEGYSVSREKKESFPLTVTSAQKNPTAFYLCASSIAQANTEAFFGQGTRLTVV.

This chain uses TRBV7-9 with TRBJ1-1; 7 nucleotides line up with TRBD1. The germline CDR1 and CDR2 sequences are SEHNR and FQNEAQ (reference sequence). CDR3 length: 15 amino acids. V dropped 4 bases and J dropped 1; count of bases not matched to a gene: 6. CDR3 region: CASSYLTGANTEAFF. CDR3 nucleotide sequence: TGTGCCAGCAGCTATCTTACAGGGGCGAACACTGAAGCTTTCTTT.

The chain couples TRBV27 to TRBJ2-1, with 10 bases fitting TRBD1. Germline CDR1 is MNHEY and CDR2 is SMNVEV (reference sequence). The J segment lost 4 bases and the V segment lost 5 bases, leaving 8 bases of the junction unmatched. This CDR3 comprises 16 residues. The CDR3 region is CASSPSPGQGYNEQFF. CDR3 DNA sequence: TGTGCCAGCAGTCCAAGCCCGGGACAGGGGTACAATGAGCAGTTCTTC.

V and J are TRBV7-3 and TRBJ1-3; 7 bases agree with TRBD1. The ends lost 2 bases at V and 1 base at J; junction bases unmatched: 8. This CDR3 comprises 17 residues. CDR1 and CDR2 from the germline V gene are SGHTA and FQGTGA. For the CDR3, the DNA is TGTGCCAGCAGCTTATCCCCGGGACAGCATTCTGGAAACACCATATATTTT. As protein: CASSLSPGQHSGNTIYF.

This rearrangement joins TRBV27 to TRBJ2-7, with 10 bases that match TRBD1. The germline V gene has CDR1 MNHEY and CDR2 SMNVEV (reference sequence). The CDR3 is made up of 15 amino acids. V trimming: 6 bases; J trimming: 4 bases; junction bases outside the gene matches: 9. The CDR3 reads CASSLTGGLDYEQYF. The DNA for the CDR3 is TGTGCCAGCAGCTTGACAGGGGGCCTTGATTACGAGCAGTACTTC.

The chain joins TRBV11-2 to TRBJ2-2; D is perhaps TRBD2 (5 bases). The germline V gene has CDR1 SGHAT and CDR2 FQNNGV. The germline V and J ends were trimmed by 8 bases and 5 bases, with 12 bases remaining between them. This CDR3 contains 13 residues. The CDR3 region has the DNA TGTGCCAGCTCGAACCGGAGGACCGGGGAGCTGTTTTTT. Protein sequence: CASSNRRTGELFF. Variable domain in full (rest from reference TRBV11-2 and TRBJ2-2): EAGVAQSPRYKIIEKRQSVAFWCNPISGHATLYWYQQILGQGPKLLIQFQNNGVVDDSQLPKDRFSAERLKGVDSTLKIQPAKLEDSAVYLCASSNRRTGELFFGEGSRLTVL.

The CDR3 region is CASSEFRGEQPQHF. CDR3 in DNA: TGCGCCAGCAGTGAGTTCAGGGGGGAGCAGCCCCAGCATTTT. The chain recombines TRBV10-2 with TRBJ1-5; 7 bases are shared with TRBD1. CDR1 and CDR2 from the germline V gene are WSHSY and SAAADI. CDR3 size: 14 residues. The ends lost 1 base at V and 7 bases at J; junction bases unmatched: 4.